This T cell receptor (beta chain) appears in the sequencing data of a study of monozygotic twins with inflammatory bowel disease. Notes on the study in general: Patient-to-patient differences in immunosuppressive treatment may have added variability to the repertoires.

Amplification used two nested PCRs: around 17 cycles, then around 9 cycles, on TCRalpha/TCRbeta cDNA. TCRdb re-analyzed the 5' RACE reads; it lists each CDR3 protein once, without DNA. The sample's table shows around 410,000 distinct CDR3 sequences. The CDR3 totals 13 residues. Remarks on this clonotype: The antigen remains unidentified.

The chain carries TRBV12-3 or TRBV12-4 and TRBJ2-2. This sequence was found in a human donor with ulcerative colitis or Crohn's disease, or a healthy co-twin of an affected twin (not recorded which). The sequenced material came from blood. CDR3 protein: CASSFAGSGELFF.